Listed below are T cell receptor beta chains from one sample, sequenced in a study of T cell responses to AZD1222 COVID-19 vaccine. Sequenced by immunoSEQ multiplex PCR; TCRdb stores in-frame clones only, minus some. The profile covers tens of thousands of clones, with around 80% appearing a single time and approximately 24% taken by the ten largest. This material consisted of peripheral blood, taken 28 days after the second AZD1222 dose. All receptors derive from an adult who received the AZD1222 COVID-19 vaccine. The CDR3 runs from the conserved cysteine through the conserved F or W. A D gene is named only where the DNA matches it firmly. Rows may omit the clone size; those that give it use once, few, many or a size class.

>TRBJ2-1|.|TRBV7-9|12|.
TGTGCCAGCAGCTTAGTGTACGGACAGCAGTTCTTC
CASSLVYGQQFF
>TRBJ2-5|.|TRBV28|12|.
TGTGTTACCAGTAAGACCCAAGAGACCCAGTACTTC
CVTSKTQETQYF
>TRBJ2-5|TRBD1|TRBV2|14|.
TGTGCCAGCAGTGTTGGGACAGCCCAAGAGACCCAGTACTTC
CASSVGTAQETQYF
>TRBJ1-5|.|TRBV28|18|.
TGTGCCAGCAGTTTGCCTAGTGGGAGCAGAAGTAGCAATCAGCCCCAGCATTTT
CASSLPSGSRSSNQPQHF
>TRBJ2-3|.|TRBV4-3|16|.
TGCGCCAGCAGCCAAGGCCAAGGTCGGGGCACAGATACGCAGTATTTT
CASSQGQGRGTDTQYF
>TRBJ1-4|.|TRBV28|14|.
TGTGCCAGCAGTCAAGAGGGGATGAATGAAAAACTGTTTTTT
CASSQEGMNEKLFF
>TRBJ2-7|TRBD2|TRBV19|15|.
TGTGCCAGTAGTATACCGGCGGGAGTGGGGTACGAGCAGTACTTC
CASSIPAGVGYEQYF
>TRBJ2-7|TRBD2|TRBV5-6|15|once
TGTGCCAGCAGCTTGGGCCTAGCGGTCTCCTACGAGCAGTACTTC
CASSLGLAVSYEQYF
>TRBJ2-7|TRBD1|TRBV5-1|14|few
TGCGCCAGCAGCCCACTCGACAGGGTCCACGAGCAGTACTTC
CASSPLDRVHEQYF
>TRBJ2-3|.|TRBV7-8|12|.
TGTGCCAGCAGCAGGAAGGGGGGAACGCAGTATTTT
CASSRKGGTQYF
>TRBJ1-1|.|TRBV2|13|few
TGTGCCACCGAGGTTATTATGAACACTGAAGCTTTCTTT
CATEVIMNTEAFF
>TRBJ2-1|.|TRBV7-3|15|.
TGTGCCAGCAGCTCTACGGGACTTGCTAACAATGAGCAGTTCTTC
CASSSTGLANNEQFF
>TRBJ1-5|.|TRBV10-3|15|once
TGTGCCATCAGTGACAGCACAGGGAACAATCAGCCCCAGCATTTT
CAISDSTGNNQPQHF
>TRBJ2-2|TRBD2|TRBV3-1/TRBV3-2|18|.
TGTGCCAGCAGCCAAGTATTCCGGCGGGAGTCGAACACCGGGGAGCTGTTTTTT
CASSQVFRRESNTGELFF
>TRBJ2-7|.|TRBV11-2|13|.
TGTGCCAGCAGCTTCCTGGAGGGGGGAGAGCAGTACTTC
CASSFLEGGEQYF
>TRBJ1-5|TRBD1|TRBV19|15|.
TGTGCCAGTAGTATAGAGGGCAGGGGGGGTCAGCCCCAGCATTTT
CASSIEGRGGQPQHF
>TRBJ1-5|.|TRBV2|14|.
TGTGCCAGCAGTTCTGGGTGGGGGAATCAGCCCCAGCATTTT
CASSSGWGNQPQHF
>TRBJ2-1|TRBD1|TRBV27|19|.
TGTGCCAGCAGTTTGCGTAATAAAGGTCGGGACAGGGCTGCAAATGAGCAGTTCTTC
CASSLRNKGRDRAANEQFF
>TRBJ1-3|TRBD1|TRBV7-9|13|.
TGTGCCAGCAACAGGGGTAGTGAAAACACCATATATTTT
CASNRGSENTIYF
>TRBJ1-1|.|TRBV12-3/TRBV12-4|13|.
TGTGCCAGCAGTTTAGGGTTGAACACTGAAGCTTTCTTT
CASSLGLNTEAFF
>TRBJ2-7|TRBD2|TRBV9|15|.
TGTGCCAGCAGCGTGACTAGCGGGAATTTGGGCGAGCAGTACTTC
CASSVTSGNLGEQYF
>TRBJ2-4|TRBD2|TRBV6-1|16|.
TGTGCCAGCAGTGAAGCGGTAGCGGGAGGACAAAACATTCAGTACTTC
CASSEAVAGGQNIQYF
>TRBJ1-2|TRBD1|TRBV5-5|13|.
TGTGCCAGCAGCTGGGACAGGCTCTATGGCTACACCTTC
CASSWDRLYGYTF
>TRBJ1-2|TRBD1|TRBV5-8|16|few
TGTGCCAGCAGCCGATTCACGGGACAGATAAACTATGGCTACACCTTC
CASSRFTGQINYGYTF
>TRBJ2-3|TRBD1|TRBV27|16|.
TGTGCCAGCAGTTTATCAGGGACAGGGACCGCAGATACGCAGTATTTT
CASSLSGTGTADTQYF
>TRBJ2-3|.|TRBV20-1|13|.
TGCAGTGCTAGTAGAGGGAGTAGAGATACGCAGTATTTT
CSASRGSRDTQYF
>TRBJ2-1|TRBD2|TRBV18|17|.
TGTGCCAGCTCACGGTCAAGCGGGGTGAGCTCCTACAATGAGCAGTTCTTC
CASSRSSGVSSYNEQFF
>TRBJ1-1|TRBD1|TRBV6-2/TRBV6-3|16|.
TGTGCCAGCAGTTACTCGGTGAGGGGGCCGGAGACTGAAGCTTTCTTT
CASSYSVRGPETEAFF
>TRBJ2-1|TRBD2|TRBV30|16|.
TGTGCCTGGAGTGTAACGGGACTAGTAACCTACAATGAGCAGTTCTTC
CAWSVTGLVTYNEQFF
>TRBJ2-2|.|TRBV21-1|19|once
TGTGCCAGCAGCAAATCCCGTCCGGGACAGCTACCGAACACCGGGGAGCTGTTTTTT
CASSKSRPGQLPNTGELFF
>TRBJ2-3|.|TRBV5-1|13|.
TGCGCCAGCAGCTTGATGGGGCCAGATACGCAGTATTTT
CASSLMGPDTQYF
>TRBJ2-5|TRBD2|TRBV11-3|15|.
TGTGCCAGCAGCTGGGGCGGGGGGGCCGGAGAGACCCAGTACTTC
CASSWGGGAGETQYF
>TRBJ1-2|TRBD1|TRBV5-5|14|.
TGTGCCAGCAGCTTGGCGGGGGACAGCTATGGCTACACCTTC
CASSLAGDSYGYTF
>TRBJ2-7|.|TRBV7-2|14|.
TGTGCCAGCAGCTTCAGGAGGGAGTCCTACGAGCAGTACTTC
CASSFRRESYEQYF
>TRBJ2-1|.|TRBV27|13|.
TGTGCCAGCAGTTTACAGGTCTACAATGAGCAGTTCTTC
CASSLQVYNEQFF
>TRBJ1-5|.|TRBV28|16|once
TGTGCCAGCAGTTATTCCTTCACAGGGATCAATCAGCCCCAGCATTTT
CASSYSFTGINQPQHF
>TRBJ2-2|TRBD2|TRBV3-1/TRBV3-2|14|.
TGTGCCAGCACGGTCGGGGGGACCACCGGGGAGCTGTTTTTT
CASTVGGTTGELFF
>TRBJ1-2|.|TRBV27|16|.
TGTGCCAGCAGTTTAACCCTCGTCACAGGGCGCTATGGCTACACCTTC
CASSLTLVTGRYGYTF
>TRBJ2-1|TRBD2|TRBV19|14|.
TGTGCCAGTAGTAGGGCTAGCGGGAAGAATGAGCAGTTCTTC
CASSRASGKNEQFF
>TRBJ2-6|.|TRBV11-1|16|.
TGTGCCAGCAGCTTAGCTCTCGGCTCTGGGGCCAACGTCCTGACTTTC
CASSLALGSGANVLTF
>TRBJ2-1|TRBD1|TRBV5-5|17|.
TGTGCCAGCAGCCGCCCGACAGGGAATAACGCCTACAATGAGCAGTTCTTC
CASSRPTGNNAYNEQFF
>TRBJ1-1|.|TRBV10-3|11|.
TGTGCCATCAGTGAGGTGGGCGAAGCTTTCTTT
CAISEVGEAFF
>TRBJ2-3|.|TRBV21-1|17|.
TGTGCCAGCAGCACGACGATGACGGGCTTGGGCACAGATACGCAGTATTTT
CASSTTMTGLGTDTQYF